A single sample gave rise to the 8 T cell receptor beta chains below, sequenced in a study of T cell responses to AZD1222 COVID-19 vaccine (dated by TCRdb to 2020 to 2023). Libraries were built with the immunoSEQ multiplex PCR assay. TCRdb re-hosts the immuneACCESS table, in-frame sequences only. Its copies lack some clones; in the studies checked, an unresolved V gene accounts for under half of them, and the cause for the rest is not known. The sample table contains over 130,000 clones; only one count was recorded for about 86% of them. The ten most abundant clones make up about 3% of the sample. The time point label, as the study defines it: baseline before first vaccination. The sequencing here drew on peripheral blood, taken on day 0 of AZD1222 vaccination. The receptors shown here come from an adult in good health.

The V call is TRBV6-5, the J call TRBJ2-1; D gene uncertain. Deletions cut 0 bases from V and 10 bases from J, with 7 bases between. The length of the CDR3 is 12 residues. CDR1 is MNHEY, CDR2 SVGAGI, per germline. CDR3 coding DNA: TGTGCCAGCAGTTACTCTTGGGCCGAGCAGTTCTTC. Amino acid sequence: CASSYSWAEQFF.

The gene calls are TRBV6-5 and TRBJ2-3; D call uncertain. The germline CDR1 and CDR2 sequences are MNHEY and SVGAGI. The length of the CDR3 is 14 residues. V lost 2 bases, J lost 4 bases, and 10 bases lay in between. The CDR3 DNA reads TGTGCCAGCAGTTACGACCCAGCCTCAGATACGCAGTATTTT. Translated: CASSYDPASDTQYF.

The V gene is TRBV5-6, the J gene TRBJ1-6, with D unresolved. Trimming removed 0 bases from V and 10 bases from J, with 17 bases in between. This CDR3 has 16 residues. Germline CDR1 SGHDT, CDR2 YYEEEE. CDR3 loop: CASSLGSGLSRSPLHF. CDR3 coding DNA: TGTGCCAGCAGCTTGGGATCAGGATTGTCCAGGTCACCCCTCCACTTT.

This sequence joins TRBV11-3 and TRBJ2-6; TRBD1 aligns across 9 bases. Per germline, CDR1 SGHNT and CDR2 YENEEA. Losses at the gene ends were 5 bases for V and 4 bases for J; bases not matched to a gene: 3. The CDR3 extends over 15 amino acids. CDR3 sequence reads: CASSAGTGGANVLTF. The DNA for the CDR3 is TGTGCCAGCAGCGCCGGGACAGGGGGGGCCAACGTCCTGACTTTC.

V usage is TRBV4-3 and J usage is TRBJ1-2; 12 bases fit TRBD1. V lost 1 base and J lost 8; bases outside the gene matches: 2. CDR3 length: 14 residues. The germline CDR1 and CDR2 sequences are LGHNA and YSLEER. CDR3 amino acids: CASSQAGTGGGYTF. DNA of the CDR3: TGCGCCAGCAGCCAAGCCGGGACAGGGGGCGGCTACACCTTC.

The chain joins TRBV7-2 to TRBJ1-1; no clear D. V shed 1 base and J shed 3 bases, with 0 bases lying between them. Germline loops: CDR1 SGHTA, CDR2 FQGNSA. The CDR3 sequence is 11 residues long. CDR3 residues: CASSLDTEAFF. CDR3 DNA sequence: TGTGCCAGCAGCTTAGACACTGAAGCTTTCTTT.

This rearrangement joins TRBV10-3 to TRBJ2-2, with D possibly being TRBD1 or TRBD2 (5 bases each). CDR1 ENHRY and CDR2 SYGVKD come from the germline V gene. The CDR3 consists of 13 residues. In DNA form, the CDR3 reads TGTGCTGTGGGACCTGAGAACACCGGGGAGCTGTTTTTT. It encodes CAVGPENTGELFF.

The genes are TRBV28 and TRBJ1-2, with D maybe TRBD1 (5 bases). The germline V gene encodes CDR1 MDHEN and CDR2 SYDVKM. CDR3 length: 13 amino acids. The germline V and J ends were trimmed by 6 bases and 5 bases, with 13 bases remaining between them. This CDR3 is CASRHDREYGYTF. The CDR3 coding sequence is TGTGCCAGCAGGCACGACAGAGAGTATGGCTACACCTTC.